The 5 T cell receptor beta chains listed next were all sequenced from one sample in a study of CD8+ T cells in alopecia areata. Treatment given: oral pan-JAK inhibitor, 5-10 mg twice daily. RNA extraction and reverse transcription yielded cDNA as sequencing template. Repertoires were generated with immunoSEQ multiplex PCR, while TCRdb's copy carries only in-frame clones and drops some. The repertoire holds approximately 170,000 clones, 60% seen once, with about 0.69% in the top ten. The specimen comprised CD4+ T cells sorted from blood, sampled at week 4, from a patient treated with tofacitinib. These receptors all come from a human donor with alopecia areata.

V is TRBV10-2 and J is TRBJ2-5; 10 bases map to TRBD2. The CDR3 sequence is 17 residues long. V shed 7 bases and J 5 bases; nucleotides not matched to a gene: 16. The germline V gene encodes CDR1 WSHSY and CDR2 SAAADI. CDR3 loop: CASKRLAGVSSGETQYF. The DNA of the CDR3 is TGCGCCAGCAAACGGCTAGCGGGAGTCTCCAGCGGGGAGACCCAGTACTTC.

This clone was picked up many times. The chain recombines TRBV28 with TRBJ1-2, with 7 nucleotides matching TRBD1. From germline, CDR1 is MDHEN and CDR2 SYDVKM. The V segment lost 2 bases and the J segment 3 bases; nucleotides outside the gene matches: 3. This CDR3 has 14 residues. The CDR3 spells CASSLSQGDYGYTF. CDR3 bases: TGTGCCAGCAGTTTAAGCCAGGGGGACTATGGCTACACCTTC.

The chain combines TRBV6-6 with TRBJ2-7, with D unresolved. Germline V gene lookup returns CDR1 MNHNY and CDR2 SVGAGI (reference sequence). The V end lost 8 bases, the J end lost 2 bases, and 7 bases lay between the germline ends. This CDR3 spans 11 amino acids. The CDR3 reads CASGRTYEQYF. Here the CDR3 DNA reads TGTGCCAGCGGCAGGACCTACGAGCAGTACTTC.

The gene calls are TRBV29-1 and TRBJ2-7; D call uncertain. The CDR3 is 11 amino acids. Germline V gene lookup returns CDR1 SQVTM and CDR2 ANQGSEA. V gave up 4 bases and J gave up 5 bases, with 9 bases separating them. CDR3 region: CSVGYNNEQYF. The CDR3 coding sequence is TGCAGCGTTGGGTACAATAACGAGCAGTACTTC.

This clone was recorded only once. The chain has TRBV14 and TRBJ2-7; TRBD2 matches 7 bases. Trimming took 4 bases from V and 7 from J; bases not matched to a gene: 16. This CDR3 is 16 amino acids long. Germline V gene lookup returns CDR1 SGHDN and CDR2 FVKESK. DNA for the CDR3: TGTGCCAGCAGCCGATATAGCGGGCCCCGTTTGGGGGAGCAGTACTTC. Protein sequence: CASSRYSGPRLGEQYF. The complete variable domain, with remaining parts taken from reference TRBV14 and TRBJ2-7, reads EAGVTQFPSHSVIEKGQTVTLRCDPISGHDNLYWYRRVMGKEIKFLLHFVKESKQDESGMPNNRFLAERTGGTYSTLKVQPAELEDSGVYFCASSRYSGPRLGEQYFGPGTRLTVT.